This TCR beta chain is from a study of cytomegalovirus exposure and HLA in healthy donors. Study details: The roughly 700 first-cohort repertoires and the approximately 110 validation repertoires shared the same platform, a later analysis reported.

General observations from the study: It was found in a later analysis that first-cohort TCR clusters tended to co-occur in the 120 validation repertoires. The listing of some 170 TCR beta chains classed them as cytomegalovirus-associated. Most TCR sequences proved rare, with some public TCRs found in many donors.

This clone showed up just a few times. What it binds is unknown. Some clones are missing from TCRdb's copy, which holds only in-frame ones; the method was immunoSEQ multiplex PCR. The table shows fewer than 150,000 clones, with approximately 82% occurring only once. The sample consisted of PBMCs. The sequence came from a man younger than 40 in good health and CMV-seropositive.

CDR3 protein: CASSPGQGQGYTF. CDR3 in DNA: TGTGCCAGCAGCCCGGGACAGGGTCAAGGCTACACCTTC. The V call is TRBV7-7, the J call TRBJ1-2; 9 bases map to TRBD1. This CDR3 is built from 13 residues. V lost 5 bases and J lost 8; bases outside the gene matches: 6. Germline V gene lookup returns CDR1 SSHAT and CDR2 FNYEAQ (reference sequence).